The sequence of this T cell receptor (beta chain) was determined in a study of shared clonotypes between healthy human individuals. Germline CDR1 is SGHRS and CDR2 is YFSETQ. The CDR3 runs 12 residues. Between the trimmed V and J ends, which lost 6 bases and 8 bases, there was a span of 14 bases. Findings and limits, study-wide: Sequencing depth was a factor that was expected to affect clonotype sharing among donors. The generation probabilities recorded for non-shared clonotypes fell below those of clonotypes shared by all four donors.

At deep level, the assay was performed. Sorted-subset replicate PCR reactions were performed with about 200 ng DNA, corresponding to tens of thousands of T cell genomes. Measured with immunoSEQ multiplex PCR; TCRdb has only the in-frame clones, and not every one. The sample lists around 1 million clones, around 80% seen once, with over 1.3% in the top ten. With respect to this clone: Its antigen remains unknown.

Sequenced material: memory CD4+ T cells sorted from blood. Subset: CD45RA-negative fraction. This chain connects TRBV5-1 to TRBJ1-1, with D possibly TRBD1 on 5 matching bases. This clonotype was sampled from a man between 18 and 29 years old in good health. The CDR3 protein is CASMDDGGEAFF. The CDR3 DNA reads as TGCGCCAGCATGGATGATGGGGGGGAAGCTTTCTTT.